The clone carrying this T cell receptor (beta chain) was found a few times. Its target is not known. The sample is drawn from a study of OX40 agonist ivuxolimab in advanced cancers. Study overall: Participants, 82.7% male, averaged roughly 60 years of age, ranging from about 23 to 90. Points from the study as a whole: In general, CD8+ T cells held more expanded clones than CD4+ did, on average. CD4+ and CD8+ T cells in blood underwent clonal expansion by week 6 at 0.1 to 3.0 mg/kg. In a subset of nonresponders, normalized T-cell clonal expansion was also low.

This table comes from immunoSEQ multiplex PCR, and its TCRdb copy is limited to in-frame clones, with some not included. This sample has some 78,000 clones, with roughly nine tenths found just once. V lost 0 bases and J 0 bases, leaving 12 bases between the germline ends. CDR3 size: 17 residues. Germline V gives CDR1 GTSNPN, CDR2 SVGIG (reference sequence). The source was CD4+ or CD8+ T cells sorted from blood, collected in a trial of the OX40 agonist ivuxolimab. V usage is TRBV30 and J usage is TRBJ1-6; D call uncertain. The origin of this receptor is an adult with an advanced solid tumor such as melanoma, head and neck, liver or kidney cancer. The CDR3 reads CAWSVRTYSSYNSPLHF. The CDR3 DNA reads TGTGCCTGGAGTGTCCGGACCTACAGCTCCTATAATTCACCCCTCCACTTT.